Listed here are 24 T cell receptor beta chains from one sample, sequenced in a study of shared clonotypes between healthy human individuals. Assay used: immunoSEQ multiplex PCR; TCRdb lists only in-frame clones, some missing. Among more than 400,000 clones, approximately 80% were seen once, and the ten largest hold approximately 12%. The sample comprised PBMCs. The source is a woman between 35 and 50 years old in good health. Some clones in this sample may be carry-over from other donors' samples.

The V and J genes are TRBV6-5 and TRBJ2-7; D is possibly TRBD1 (6 bases). V gave up 6 bases and J gave up 6 bases, with 15 bases separating them. Germline V gives CDR1 MNHEY, CDR2 SVGAGI. This CDR3 comprises 13 residues. The CDR3: CASRRGQNSEQYF. The CDR3, as DNA: TGTGCCAGCAGGCGCGGACAGAATAGCGAGCAGTACTTC.

This chain links TRBV9 with TRBJ2-3; possibly TRBD2 for D (6 bases). V shed 1 base and J shed 3 bases, with 15 bases lying between them. The CDR3 is made up of 16 amino acids. In germline, CDR1 is SGDLS, CDR2 YYNGEE. CDR3 loop: CASSVTGGEWTDTQYF. The CDR3 region has the DNA TGTGCCAGCAGCGTAACCGGGGGAGAGTGGACAGATACGCAGTATTTT.

The chain links TRBV21-1 to TRBJ2-7. TRBV21-1 is a pseudogene. This CDR3 is built from 9 residues. CDR3 DNA: TGTGCCAGCAGCGGGGACCTCCCGTTC. Translation: CASSGDLPF.

The gene calls are TRBV21-1 and TRBJ2-7; TRBD2, as called in the table, went unchecked against the DNA. TRBV21-1 corresponds to a pseudogene. The CDR3 is made up of 16 amino acids. CDR3 sequence: CASSKRKRKPPYEQYF. As DNA, the CDR3 is TGTGCCAGCAGCAAACGGAAGCGGAAGCCCCCCTACGAGCAGTACTTC.

This clone was observed a handful of times. This chain connects TRBV4-3 to TRBJ2-7; 9 positions match TRBD1. There are 15 residues in the CDR3. V was pared by 3 bases and J by 3 bases, with 6 bases of the junction left unmatched. Germline CDR1 reads LGHNA; CDR2 reads YSLEER. The CDR3 DNA follows: TGCGCCAGCAGCCACCCCGGGACAGGGCTCTACGAGCAGTACTTC. This codes for CASSHPGTGLYEQYF.

This clone has a single count. A much larger clone differs by one base, so this may be a read error. The sample has other DNA sequences that encode this CDR3 too. The chain has TRBV18 and TRBJ2-7, with 10 bases that match TRBD2. In germline, CDR1 is KGHSH, CDR2 LQKENI. This CDR3 comprises 13 residues. The trim removed 2 bases at V and 5 bases at J, leaving 0 bases unmatched. The CDR3: CASSPGLADEQYF. The CDR3 nucleotides are TGTGCCAGCTCACCAGGACTAGCGGACGAGCAGTACTTC.

The chain is built from TRBV5-1 and TRBJ2-7; a weak D match, TRBD2 (6 bases). V was pared by 0 bases and J by 6 bases, with 13 bases between. The germline V gene has CDR1 SGHRS and CDR2 YFSETQ. This CDR3 has 14 amino acids. The chain's CDR3 is CASSLGETRSEQYF. As DNA, the CDR3 is TGCGCCAGCAGCTTGGGGGAGACTAGATCCGAGCAGTACTTC.

The V gene is TRBV4-1, the J gene TRBJ2-4; a possible D gene is TRBD2 (6 bases). CDR3 length: 14 amino acids. The V gene's germline CDR1 is MGHRA and CDR2 YSYEKL. Trimming cost V 0 bases and J 6 bases, with 9 bases left between them. CDR3 protein: CASSQDRDLNIQYF. Here the CDR3 DNA reads TGCGCCAGCAGCCAAGACCGGGACTTAAACATTCAGTACTTC.

V is TRBV29-1 and J is TRBJ2-1; D gene uncertain. This CDR3 has 12 amino acids. Germline V gene lookup returns CDR1 SQVTM and CDR2 ANQGSEA. The germline V and J ends were trimmed by 6 bases and 3 bases, with 9 bases remaining between them. The CDR3 sequence is CSVSVNYNEQFF. CDR3 bases: TGCAGCGTCTCCGTAAACTACAATGAGCAGTTCTTC.

In its sample, this clone was seen a few times. The chain recombines TRBV18 with TRBJ1-5; D remains unclear. CDR1 KGHSH and CDR2 LQKENI come from the germline V gene. The V gene lost 2 bases and the J gene lost 1 base, with 12 bases spanning the gap. This CDR3 has 16 amino acids. CDR3 bases: TGTGCCAGCTCACCATCGAGGGCCAGGAGCAATCAGCCCCAGCATTTT. It yields the protein CASSPSRARSNQPQHF.

The gene calls are TRBV30 and TRBJ2-7; 9 bases are shared with TRBD2. Germline V gene lookup returns CDR1 GTSNPN and CDR2 SVGIG (reference sequence). The CDR3 covers 16 residues. The V and J ends lost 0 bases and 4 bases, in that order; junction bases with no gene match: 10. The CDR3 protein is CAWSVVAGVSFYEQYF. In DNA, the CDR3 is TGTGCCTGGAGTGTGGTAGCGGGAGTAAGTTTTTACGAGCAGTACTTC.

The V and J genes are TRBV9 and TRBJ2-7; 8 bases match TRBD2. The CDR3 runs 14 residues. Germline V gives CDR1 SGDLS, CDR2 YYNGEE. V lost 3 bases, J lost 1 base, and 3 bases stayed unmatched. In DNA, the CDR3 is TGTGCCAGCAGCGAAAGCGGGGGATCCTACGAGCAGTACTTC. Its translation: CASSESGGSYEQYF.

The rearrangement uses TRBV29-1 and TRBJ1-2; 9 nucleotides align to TRBD1. The CDR3 length is 14 residues. V lost 5 bases to trimming and J lost 2 bases; unmatched junction nucleotides: 6. Looked up from germline, CDR1 is SQVTM and CDR2 is ANQGSEA. CDR3 sequence reads: CSVLPGTGNYGYTF. The CDR3 DNA follows: TGCAGCGTTCTCCCCGGGACAGGGAACTATGGCTACACCTTC. The full variable domain, its missing parts supplied by reference TRBV29-1 and TRBJ1-2, is SAVISQKPSRDICQRGTSLTIQCQVDSQVTMMFWYRQQPGQSLTLIATANQGSEATYESGFVIDKFPISRPNLTFSTLTVSNMSPEDSSIYLCSVLPGTGNYGYTFGSGTRLTVV.

This clone was observed at least ten times. V gene TRBV6-5 combines with J gene TRBJ1-1; D possibly corresponds to TRBD1 (5 bases). The CDR3 sequence is 14 residues long. Trimming pared 3 bases from V and 5 bases from J, leaving 13 bases between. CDR1 is MNHEY and CDR2 is SVGAGI in the germline V gene. CDR3 DNA sequence: TGTGCCAGCAGTTATGGGGGGGTAGATACTGAAGCTTTCTTT. It is translated as CASSYGGVDTEAFF.

This clone was detected only a few times. The CDR3 region has the DNA TGTGCCAGCAGCTTAGCGGCTCGATCGAACACTGAAGCTTTCTTT. Translated, it gives CASSLAARSNTEAFF. The chain is built from TRBV7-8 and TRBJ1-1; D is undetermined. V was shortened by 0 bases and J by 1 base, with 9 bases between the two germline ends. The length of the CDR3 is 15 residues. The germline CDR1 and CDR2 sequences are SGHVS and FQNEAQ.

CDR3 bases: TGTGCCAGTACTACAGATTCCTACGAGCAGTACTTC. Its protein is CASTTDSYEQYF. V gene TRBV25-1 combines with J gene TRBJ2-7, with D hard to call. Germline lookup yields CDR1 MGHDK and CDR2 SYGVNS. V lost 9 bases, J lost 1 base, and 10 bases lay in between. There are 12 residues in the CDR3.

The chain employs TRBV19 and TRBJ2-1; possibly TRBD1 for D (6 bases). The V gene's germline CDR1 is LNHDA and CDR2 SQIVND (reference sequence). The CDR3 consists of 16 residues. Trimming cost V 4 bases and J 0 bases, with 13 bases left between them. CDR3 sequence (DNA): TGTGCCAGTAGTACATGGGACAAGAGCTCCTACAATGAGCAGTTCTTC. As protein: CASSTWDKSSYNEQFF.

The gene calls are TRBV7-2 and TRBJ2-6, with TRBD1 identical over 7 bases. CDR3 length equals 17 residues. Germline CDR1 SGHTA, CDR2 FQGNSA. The V segment lost 5 bases and the J segment 0 bases; nucleotides outside the gene matches: 7. Here the CDR3 DNA reads TGTGCCAGCAGCGGTACAGGGGTCCACTCTGGGGCCAACGTCCTGACTTTC. Residues: CASSGTGVHSGANVLTF.

The rearrangement links TRBV7-8 to TRBJ1-5, with 10 positions matching TRBD1. V was clipped by 5 bases and J by 3 bases; unmatched bases: 7. The CDR3 sequence is 16 residues long. Germline V gene sequence: CDR1 SGHVS, CDR2 FQNEAQ. The CDR3 loop reads CASSPWTGGSNQPQHF. The CDR3 nucleotides read TGTGCCAGCAGCCCATGGACAGGGGGTTCCAATCAGCCCCAGCATTTT. The variable domain in full, with the rest retrieved from reference TRBV7-8 and TRBJ1-5, is GAGVSQSPRYKVAKRGQDVALRCDPISGHVSLFWYQQALGQGPEFLTYFQNEAQLDKSGLPSDRFFAERPEGSVSTLKIQRTQQEDSAVYLCASSPWTGGSNQPQHFGDGTRLSIL.

This chain links TRBV2 with TRBJ2-5; 8 nucleotides line up with TRBD2. The CDR3 runs 17 residues. Looked up from germline, CDR1 is SNHLY and CDR2 is FYNNEI. V trimming: 2 bases; J trimming: 2 bases; junction bases outside the gene matches: 10. The CDR3 spells CASSESRTSGMQETQYF. The CDR3, as DNA: TGTGCCAGCAGTGAATCGAGAACTAGCGGAATGCAAGAGACCCAGTACTTC.

The chain joins TRBV4-1 to TRBJ1-2; no clear D. The CDR3 length is 15 residues. Germline assignment: CDR1 MGHRA and CDR2 YSYEKL. V dropped 4 bases and J dropped 3 bases, with 15 bases sitting between them. The CDR3: CASSPGLSGYYGYTF. The CDR3 nucleotides are TGCGCCAGCAGCCCAGGACTGAGCGGGTACTATGGCTACACCTTC.

This clone showed up just once. CDR3 sequence: CASSHQLAGHNEQFF. The CDR3 coding sequence is TGTGCCAGCAGCCACCAGCTAGCGGGACACAATGAGCAGTTCTTC. The genes are TRBV14 and TRBJ2-1, with 9 bases lining up with TRBD2. The CDR3 length is 15 residues. Looked up from germline, CDR1 is SGHDN and CDR2 is FVKESK. Losses at the gene ends were 3 bases for V and 5 bases for J; bases not matched to a gene: 5.

CDR3 DNA: TGTGCCAGCAGCGACCGGACTAGCGGGACCCCCTACAATGAGCAGTTCTTC. Amino acids: CASSDRTSGTPYNEQFF. This chain links TRBV5-4 with TRBJ2-1; TRBD2 aligns across 12 bases. There are 17 residues in the CDR3. The trim removed 4 bases at V and 2 bases at J, leaving 7 bases unmatched. Per germline, CDR1 SGHNT and CDR2 YYREEE (reference sequence).

The chain carries TRBV30 and TRBJ2-7; 8 nucleotides agree with TRBD1. Trimming cost V 3 bases and J 7 bases; bases outside gene matches: 11. CDR1 and CDR2 (germline): GTSNPN, SVGIG (reference sequence). This CDR3 region has 14 residues. The CDR3 DNA follows: TGTGCCTGGAGGCAGGCAGGGGGCAGCTGGGAGCAGTACTTC. This encodes CAWRQAGGSWEQYF.